These 26 T cell receptor beta chains were sequenced from one sample in a study of STAT5B mutations in CD4+ large granular lymphocyte leukemia. Here immunoSEQ multiplex PCR was the method, and the copy in TCRdb shows in-frame clones only, minus some. The repertoire holds 40,000 to 55,000 clones, approximately 83% seen once, with 2.5% to 3% in the top ten. Material: CD4+ T cells from blood buffy coats. These receptors all stem from a human donor in good health.

The V and J genes are TRBV30 and TRBJ2-7; D gene unclear. This CDR3 region has 11 residues. The V gene's germline CDR1 is GTSNPN and CDR2 SVGIG (reference sequence). V was trimmed by 2 bases and J by 1 base, leaving 3 bases between them. The CDR3 DNA sequence: TGTGCCTGGAGTCGTTCCTACGAGCAGTACTTC. This codes for CAWSRSYEQYF. Drawing the rest from reference TRBV30 and TRBJ2-7, the complete variable domain is SQTIHQWPATLVQPVGSPLSLECTVEGTSNPNLYWYRQAAGRGLQLLFYSVGIGQISSEVPQNLSASRPQDRQFILSSKKLLLSDSGFYLCAWSRSYEQYFGPGTRLTVT.

The chain recombines TRBV6-5 with TRBJ2-7, with 8 bases that match TRBD1. Germline values: CDR1 MNHEY, CDR2 SVGAGI. Trimming took 7 bases from V and 4 from J; bases not matched to a gene: 9. The CDR3 is 14 amino acids. The CDR3 DNA follows: TGTGCCAGCAATAAAGACAGGGGAAGATACGAGCAGTACTTC. Translation gives CASNKDRGRYEQYF.

The V call is TRBV6-1, the J call TRBJ1-5; D ambiguous. The CDR3 totals 17 residues. Per the germline V gene, CDR1 is MNHNS and CDR2 is SASEGT. With 4 bases removed from V and 2 bases from J, the gap between germline ends came to 18 bases. The CDR3 loop is CASSARSTPTGNQPQHF. The CDR3 DNA reads TGTGCCAGCAGTGCCCGATCGACTCCAACGGGCAATCAGCCCCAGCATTTT.

V and J are TRBV10-3 and TRBJ2-3; maybe TRBD2 (6 bases). The length of the CDR3 is 16 residues. Trimming stripped 2 bases from V and 6 bases from J, with 18 bases between. Germline CDR1 reads ENHRY; CDR2 reads SYGVKD. The CDR3, as DNA: TGTGCCATCAGTGAGCGGGGAGGAAGAGCCCTTGATACGCAGTATTTT. Translated, it gives CAISERGGRALDTQYF.

The chain is built from TRBV4-1 and TRBJ1-2; maybe TRBD1 (5 bases). This CDR3 comprises 13 residues. The germline V and J ends were trimmed by 3 bases and 2 bases, with 7 bases remaining between them. Germline V gene lookup returns CDR1 MGHRA and CDR2 YSYEKL. The CDR3 protein is CASSHDRNYGYTF. As DNA, the CDR3 is TGCGCCAGCAGCCATGACAGAAACTATGGCTACACCTTC.

This clone was counted once. This chain uses TRBV19 with TRBJ1-1; D is undetermined. Trimming removed 7 bases at V and 7 bases at J, with 22 bases between. Germline assignment: CDR1 LNHDA and CDR2 SQIVND (reference sequence). This CDR3 has 15 amino acids. DNA for the CDR3: TGTGCCAGTAATAAACCTTCCGGAGGGAATCGTGAAGCTTTCTTT. It encodes CASNKPSGGNREAFF.

This chain uses TRBV10-2 with TRBJ2-1; the match to TRBD1 covers 8 bases. CDR3 length: 17 residues. J gave up 4 bases and V 3 bases, and 11 bases lay outside the gene matches. The germline CDR1 and CDR2 sequences are WSHSY and SAAADI. The CDR3 coding sequence is TGCGCCAGCAGTGATTCCCAGACAGGGGACCTTTACAATGAGCAGTTCTTC. It codes for CASSDSQTGDLYNEQFF.

The rearrangement joins TRBV29-1 to TRBJ2-2; D remains unclear. The CDR3 runs 15 residues. V lost 0 bases, J lost 8 bases, and 16 bases lay in between. Germline CDR1 is SQVTM and CDR2 is ANQGSEA. CDR3 sequence reads: CSVEERRTARGELFF. DNA of the CDR3: TGCAGCGTTGAAGAGAGAAGGACGGCAAGGGGGGAGCTGTTTTTT.

This chain links TRBV7-9 with TRBJ1-2; D is uncertain. Per germline, CDR1 SEHNR and CDR2 FQNEAQ (reference sequence). The CDR3 extends over 11 amino acids. V shed 10 bases and J shed 6 bases, with 12 bases lying between them. The CDR3 DNA follows: TGTGCCATGAGGGAAAGCGATGGCTACACCTTC. As protein: CAMRESDGYTF.

The V call is TRBV19, the J call TRBJ1-3, with D hard to call. With 2 bases removed from V and 0 bases from J, the gap between germline ends came to 8 bases. The germline CDR1 and CDR2 sequences are LNHDA and SQIVND (reference sequence). This CDR3 region has 15 residues. CDR3 DNA sequence: TGTGCCAGTAGTATACGGTCTGACTCTGGAAACACCATATATTTT. It is translated as CASSIRSDSGNTIYF.

The count of this clone is one. V is TRBV6-5 and J is TRBJ1-1; weak D call: TRBD1 (5 bases). V gave up 6 bases and J gave up 0 bases, with 8 bases separating them. Germline V gene lookup returns CDR1 MNHEY and CDR2 SVGAGI. The CDR3 is 13 amino acids. CDR3 sequence reads: CASSPQVNTEAFF. CDR3 DNA sequence: TGTGCCAGCAGCCCACAGGTGAACACTGAAGCTTTCTTT.

The count of this clone is one. The rearrangement links TRBV10-2 to TRBJ1-5, with 8 bases fitting TRBD1. This CDR3 has 16 residues. CDR1 is WSHSY and CDR2 is SAAADI in the germline V gene. J lost 6 bases, V lost 0 bases, and 7 bases had no gene match. The CDR3 bases are TGCGCCAGCAGTGAGTCAGACTCAGGGGGCACTCAGCCCCAGCATTTT. It translates to CASSESDSGGTQPQHF.

The gene calls are TRBV29-1 and TRBJ2-1; TRBD2 matches 12 bases. Germline V gene lookup returns CDR1 SQVTM and CDR2 ANQGSEA. The CDR3 has 15 amino acids. The junction had 11 bases not matched to a gene; V was cut back by 8 bases and J by 6 bases. The chain's CDR3 is CSTRAGLAGINEQFF. The CDR3 DNA reads as TGCAGCACTCGGGCTGGACTAGCGGGAATCAATGAGCAGTTCTTC.

V usage is TRBV30 and J usage is TRBJ1-1; D is uncertain. The CDR3 contains 13 residues. Trimming cost V 1 base and J 0 bases, with 6 bases left between them. CDR1 and CDR2 (germline): GTSNPN, SVGIG (reference sequence). CDR3 in DNA: TGTGCCTGGAGTGGGCAGGTGAACACTGAAGCTTTCTTT. Translating gives CAWSGQVNTEAFF.

J is TRBJ1-2 and V is TRBV28; weak D call: TRBD1 (5 bases). CDR1 is MDHEN, CDR2 SYDVKM, per germline. CDR3 length equals 13 residues. Trimming shortened V by 6 bases and J by 6 bases, and 14 bases separated the two germline ends. The CDR3 sequence: CASRPTGVDGYTF. DNA for the CDR3: TGTGCCAGCAGACCCACAGGAGTGGATGGCTACACCTTC.

The chain carries TRBV5-1 and TRBJ2-2; D call uncertain. Germline CDR1 reads SGHRS; CDR2 reads YFSETQ. V lost 2 bases and J lost 4, with 6 bases in between. There are 13 residues in the CDR3. In DNA form, the CDR3 reads TGCGCCAGCAGCTTCAAGGGCACCGGGGAGCTGTTTTTT. Its translation is CASSFKGTGELFF.

The chain employs TRBV5-8 and TRBJ2-7; D gene uncertain. The CDR3 has 13 residues. The germline V gene has CDR1 SGHTS and CDR2 YDEGEE. V was clipped by 0 bases and J by 3 bases, with 7 bases between them. Here the CDR3 reads CASSLAGIYEQYF. The CDR3, as DNA: TGTGCCAGCAGCTTGGCAGGAATCTACGAGCAGTACTTC.

The gene calls are TRBV7-9 and TRBJ2-1; D gene ambiguous. V gave up 5 bases and J gave up 0 bases, with 8 bases separating them. Per germline, CDR1 SEHNR and CDR2 FQNEAQ (reference sequence). The CDR3 is made up of 14 amino acids. CDR3 in DNA: TGTGCCAGCAGCCGTGAAAGCTCCTACAATGAGCAGTTCTTC. This codes for CASSRESSYNEQFF.

The J gene is TRBJ2-2, the V gene TRBV9; D remains ambiguous. The CDR3 loop spans 14 amino acids. The ends were cut back, 0 bases at V and 4 bases at J, with 7 bases in the middle. Germline assignment: CDR1 SGDLS and CDR2 YYNGEE. The CDR3 DNA reads as TGTGCCAGCAGCGTAGAAACGAGCACCGGGGAGCTGTTTTTT. Translating gives CASSVETSTGELFF.

The CDR3 sequence: CASSARGSTDTQYF. CDR3 in DNA: TGTGCCAGCAGCGCACGGGGAAGCACAGATACGCAGTATTTT. The chain carries TRBV9 and TRBJ2-3; perhaps TRBD2 as D (5 bases). Germline V gene lookup returns CDR1 SGDLS and CDR2 YYNGEE. V was trimmed by 3 bases and J by 0 bases, leaving 8 bases between them. The CDR3 is made up of 14 amino acids.

The DNA for the CDR3 is TGTGCCAGCAGCGCCGTGGGGGCGACAGATACGCAGTATTTT. It is translated as CASSAVGATDTQYF. V gene TRBV5-4 combines with J gene TRBJ2-3; possibly TRBD1 for D (6 bases). The CDR3 length is 14 residues. The germline V gene has CDR1 SGHNT and CDR2 YYREEE (reference sequence). The V gene lost 4 bases and the J gene lost 3 bases, with 12 bases spanning the gap.

This chain connects TRBV5-8 to TRBJ1-2; D not resolved. This CDR3 has 12 amino acids. V was cut by 6 bases and J by 7 bases, with 13 bases left in between. Germline V CDR1 and CDR2: SGHTS, YDEGEE. The CDR3 nucleotides are TGTGCCAGCACCTCGTTAGGTGCTGGCTACACCTTC. Protein product: CASTSLGAGYTF.

This chain uses TRBV28 with TRBJ2-1, with D unresolved. The CDR3 runs to 12 residues. Germline CDR1 reads MDHEN; CDR2 reads SYDVKM. The V and J ends lost 5 bases and 4 bases respectively, with 6 bases between them. Written as DNA, the CDR3 is TGTGCCAGCAGTCCAGAGTACAATGAGCAGTTCTTC. This translates into CASSPEYNEQFF.

The rearrangement joins TRBV6-6 to TRBJ1-4; no reliable D call. The germline gives CDR1 MNHNY, CDR2 SVGAGI (reference sequence). The length of the CDR3 is 12 residues. Trimming cost V 2 bases and J 8 bases, with 6 bases left between them. CDR3 bases: TGTGCCAGCAGTTACGAACGCGAAAAACTGTTTTTT. Residues: CASSYEREKLFF.

V is TRBV30 and J is TRBJ2-5; tentative D call: TRBD1 (6 bases). The V and J ends lost 7 bases and 7 bases respectively, with 16 bases between them. From germline, CDR1 is GTSNPN and CDR2 SVGIG (reference sequence). The CDR3 consists of 12 residues. The CDR3 spells CASSRGSGTQYF. For the CDR3, the DNA is TGTGCCTCCTCGAGGGGGTCGGGGACCCAGTACTTC.

The chain couples TRBV10-3 to TRBJ2-7; 8 nucleotides agree with TRBD1. From germline, CDR1 is ENHRY and CDR2 SYGVKD. V trimming: 8 bases; J trimming: 2 bases; junction bases outside the gene matches: 5. The CDR3 covers 13 residues. This CDR3 is CAIGDRTAYEQYF. CDR3 bases: TGTGCCATCGGGGACAGGACGGCCTACGAGCAGTACTTC.